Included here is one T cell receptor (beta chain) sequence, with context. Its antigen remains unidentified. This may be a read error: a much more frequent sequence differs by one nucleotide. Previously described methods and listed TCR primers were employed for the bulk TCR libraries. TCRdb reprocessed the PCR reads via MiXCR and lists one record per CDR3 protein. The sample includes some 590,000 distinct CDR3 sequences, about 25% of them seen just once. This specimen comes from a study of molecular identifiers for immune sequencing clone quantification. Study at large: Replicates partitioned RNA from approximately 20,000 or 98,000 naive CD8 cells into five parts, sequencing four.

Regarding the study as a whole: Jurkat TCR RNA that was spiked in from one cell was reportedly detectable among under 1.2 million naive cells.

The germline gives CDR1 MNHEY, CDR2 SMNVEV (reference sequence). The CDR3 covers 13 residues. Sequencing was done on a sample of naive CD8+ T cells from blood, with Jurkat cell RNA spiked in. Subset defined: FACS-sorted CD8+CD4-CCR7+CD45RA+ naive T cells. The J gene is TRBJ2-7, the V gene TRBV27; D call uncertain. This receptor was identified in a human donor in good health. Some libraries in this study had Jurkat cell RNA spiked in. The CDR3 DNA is TGTGACAGCAGCCGAGGCCGAGACGGCGAGCAGTACTTC. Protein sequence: CDSSRGRDGEQYF.